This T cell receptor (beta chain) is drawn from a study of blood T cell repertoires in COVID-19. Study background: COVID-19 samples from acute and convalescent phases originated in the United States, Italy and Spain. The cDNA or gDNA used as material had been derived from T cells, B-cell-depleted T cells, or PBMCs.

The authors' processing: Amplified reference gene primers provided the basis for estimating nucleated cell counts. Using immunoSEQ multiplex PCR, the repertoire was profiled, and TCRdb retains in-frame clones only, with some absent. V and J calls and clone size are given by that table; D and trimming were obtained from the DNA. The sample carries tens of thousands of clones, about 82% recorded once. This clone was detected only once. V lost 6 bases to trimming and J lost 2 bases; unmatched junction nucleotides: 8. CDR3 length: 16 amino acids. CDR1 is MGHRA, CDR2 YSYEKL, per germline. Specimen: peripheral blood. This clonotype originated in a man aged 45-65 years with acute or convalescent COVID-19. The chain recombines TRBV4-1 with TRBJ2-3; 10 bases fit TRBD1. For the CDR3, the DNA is TGCGCCAGCAGACTAGGAGGGACAGGGGACACAGATACGCAGTATTTT. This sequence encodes CASRLGGTGDTDTQYF.